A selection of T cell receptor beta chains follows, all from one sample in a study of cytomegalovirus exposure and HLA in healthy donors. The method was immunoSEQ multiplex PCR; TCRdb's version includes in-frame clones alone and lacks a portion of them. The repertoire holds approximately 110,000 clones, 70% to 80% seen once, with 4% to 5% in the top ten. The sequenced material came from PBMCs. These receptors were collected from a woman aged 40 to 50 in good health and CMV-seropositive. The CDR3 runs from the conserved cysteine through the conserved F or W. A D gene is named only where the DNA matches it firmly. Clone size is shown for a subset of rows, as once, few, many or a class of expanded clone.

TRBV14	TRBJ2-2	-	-	TGTGCCAGCAGCCACCTAATTGGGGAGGCCGGGGAGCTGTTTTTT	CASSHLIGEAGELFF
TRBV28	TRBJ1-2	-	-	TGTGCATCCGGGACACCATCCCACTATGGCTACACCTTC	CASGTPSHYGYTF
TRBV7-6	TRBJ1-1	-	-	TGTGCCAGCAGCTTACCTGGGGGGGCTGAAGCTTTCTTT	CASSLPGGAEAFF
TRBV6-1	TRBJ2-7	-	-	TGTGCCAGCAGTGAATTGGCAGGGGGGTACGAGCAGTACTTC	CASSELAGGYEQYF
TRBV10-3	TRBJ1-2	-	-	TGTGCCATCAGTGCCCATGGAGAGGGGGAGCTCGACTATGGCTACACCTTC	CAISAHGEGELDYGYTF
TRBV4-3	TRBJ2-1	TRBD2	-	TGCGCCAGCAGCCAACAGCTAGCGGGGGGCAATGAGCAGTTCTTC	CASSQQLAGGNEQFF
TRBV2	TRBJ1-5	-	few	TGTGCCAGCAGTGAGTCACAGGGTTTTCGTCAGCCCCAGCATTTT	CASSESQGFRQPQHF
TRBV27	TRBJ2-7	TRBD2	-	TGTGCCAGCAGTTTATCGCTTGTGGGAGGGCTTGAGCAGTACTTC	CASSLSLVGGLEQYF
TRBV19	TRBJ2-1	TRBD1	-	TGTGCCAGTGCCGGGACAGGGCGGAAGGAGCAGTTCTTC	CASAGTGRKEQFF
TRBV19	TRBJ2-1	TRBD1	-	TGTGCCAGTAGCTCTTATGGGGACAGCTGGTACAATGAGCAGTTCTTC	CASSSYGDSWYNEQFF
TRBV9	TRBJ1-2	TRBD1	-	TGTGCCAGCACCGCTCGGACAGGCAGTACCTATGGCTACACCTTC	CASTARTGSTYGYTF